Sequencing of this T cell receptor beta chain was carried out in a study of cytomegalovirus exposure and HLA in healthy donors. This CDR3 has 15 residues. CDR1 SGDLS and CDR2 YYNGEE come from the germline V gene. V lost 0 bases and J lost 3, with 10 bases in between. Amplification used 60 Vbeta primers and 13 Jbeta primers. TCRdb's table, derived via immunoSEQ multiplex PCR, lists solely in-frame clones and lacks some. The table records under 150,000 clones, over 70% of them present only once. This TCR derives from a woman in her thirties or forties in good health and CMV-seronegative. The sample consisted of PBMCs. The chain recombines TRBV9 with TRBJ2-1; D may be TRBD2 (5 bases). CDR3 loop: CASSVELVGYNEQFF. CDR3 sequence (DNA): TGTGCCAGCAGCGTAGAACTAGTGGGCTACAATGAGCAGTTCTTC.